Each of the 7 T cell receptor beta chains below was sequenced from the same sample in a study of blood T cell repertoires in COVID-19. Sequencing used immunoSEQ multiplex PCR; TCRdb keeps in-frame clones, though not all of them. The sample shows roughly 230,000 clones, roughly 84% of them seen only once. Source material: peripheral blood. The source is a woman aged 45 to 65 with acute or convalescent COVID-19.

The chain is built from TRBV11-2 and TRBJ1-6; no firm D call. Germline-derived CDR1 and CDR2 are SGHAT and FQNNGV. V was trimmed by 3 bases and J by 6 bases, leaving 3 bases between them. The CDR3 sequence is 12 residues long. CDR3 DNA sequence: TGTGCCAGCAGCTTGGCTAATTCACCCCTCCACTTT. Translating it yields CASSLANSPLHF.

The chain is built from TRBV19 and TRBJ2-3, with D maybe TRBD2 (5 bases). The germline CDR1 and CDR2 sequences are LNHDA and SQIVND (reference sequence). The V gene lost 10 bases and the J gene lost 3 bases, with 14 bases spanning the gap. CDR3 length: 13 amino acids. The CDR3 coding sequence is TGTGCCACCCTTGACGGGGTAACAGATACGCAGTATTTT. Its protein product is CATLDGVTDTQYF.

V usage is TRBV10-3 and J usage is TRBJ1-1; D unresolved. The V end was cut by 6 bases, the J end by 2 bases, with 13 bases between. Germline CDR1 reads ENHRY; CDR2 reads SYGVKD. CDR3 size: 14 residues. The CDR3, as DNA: TGTGCCATCAGGGAGAACCGACAAAACACTGAAGCTTTCTTT. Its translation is CAIRENRQNTEAFF.

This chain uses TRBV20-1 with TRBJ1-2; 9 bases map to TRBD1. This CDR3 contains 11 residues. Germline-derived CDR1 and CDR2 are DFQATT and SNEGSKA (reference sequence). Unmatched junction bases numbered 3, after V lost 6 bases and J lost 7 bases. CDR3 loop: CSATGGGGYTF. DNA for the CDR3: TGCAGTGCGACAGGGGGAGGTGGCTACACCTTC.

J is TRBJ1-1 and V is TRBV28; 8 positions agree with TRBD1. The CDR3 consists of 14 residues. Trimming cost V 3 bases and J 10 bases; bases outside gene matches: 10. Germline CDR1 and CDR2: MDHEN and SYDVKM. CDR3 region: CASSLRASGGRAFF. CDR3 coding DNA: TGTGCCAGCAGTTTGCGCGCGTCAGGGGGCCGAGCTTTCTTT.

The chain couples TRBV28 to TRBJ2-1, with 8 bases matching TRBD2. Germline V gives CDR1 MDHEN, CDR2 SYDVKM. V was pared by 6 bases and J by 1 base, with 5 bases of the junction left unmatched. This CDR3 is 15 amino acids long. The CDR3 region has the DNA TGTGCCAGCAGCAAACTAGCGGAATCCTACAATGAGCAGTTCTTC. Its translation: CASSKLAESYNEQFF.

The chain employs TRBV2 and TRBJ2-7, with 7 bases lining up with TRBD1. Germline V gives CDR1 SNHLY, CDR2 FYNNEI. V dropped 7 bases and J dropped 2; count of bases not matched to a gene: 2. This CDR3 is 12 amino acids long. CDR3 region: CASKDRAYEQYF. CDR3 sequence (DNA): TGTGCCAGCAAAGACAGGGCCTACGAGCAGTACTTC. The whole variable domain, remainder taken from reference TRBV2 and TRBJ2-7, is EPEVTQTPSHQVTQMGQEVILRCVPISNHLYFYWYRQILGQKVEFLVSFYNNEISEKSEIFDDQFSVERPDGSNFTLKIRSTKLEDSAMYFCASKDRAYEQYFGPGTRLTVT.